The source of this T cell receptor (beta chain) is a study of CD8+CD57+ T cells in acquired aplastic anemia. Study-level information: Roughly 3 ug was the average amount of DNA from sorted CD4+ and CD8+ cells. Healthy donors yielded around 11 million CD4+ cell reads on average. Notes on the study in general: Simpson's diversity of CD8+ cells was not significantly different in patients compared with controls. Between patients and controls, roughly 29 CD8+ CDR3 sequences were found in common.

The template used for profiling TCR beta VDJ and CDR3 was genomic DNA. MiXCR, run by TCRdb on the reads, gives a single entry per CDR3 protein. The sample holds some 150,000 distinct CDR3 sequences, about 40% seen once. This clonotype appeared many times. Its antigen remains unknown. This TCR was recovered from a human donor in good health, serving as a control. Input material: sorted CD4+, CD8+, or CD8+CD57+ T cells (not recorded which) from PBMCs.

The CDR3 DNA reads TGTGCCAGCAGTGGGGGGACGTCCTCTGGAAACACCATATATTTT. It specifies CASSGGTSSGNTIYF. The chain employs TRBV12-3 or TRBV12-4 and TRBJ1-3; D possibly corresponds to TRBD1 (5 bases). The CDR3 has 15 residues. V was clipped by 5 bases and J by 0 bases, with 11 bases between them.